Shown below are 17 T cell receptor beta chains from a single sample sequenced in a study of shared clonotypes between healthy human individuals (dated by TCRdb to the early 2020s). The protocol used for the library was the immunoSEQ multiplex PCR assay. In its TCRdb copy, this immuneACCESS table keeps in-frame sequences only and misses some clones. Where compared with another copy, unresolved V genes explain less than half of these, and the others have no known cause. Here the sample has under 120,000 clones; about 70% occur a single time. Approximately 24% of the sample lies in the top ten. The specimen sequenced was memory CD8+ T cells sorted from blood. This specimen's cell subset or site label, per the study, means: CD45RO+ cells pooled with CCR7-negative TemRA cells. The receptors come from a woman aged 25-40 years in good health.

J is TRBJ2-1 and V is TRBV19; weak D call: TRBD2 (5 bases). The ends were cut back, 10 bases at V and 3 bases at J, with 19 bases in the middle. The CDR3 extends over 15 amino acids. Germline CDR1 LNHDA, CDR2 SQIVND (reference sequence). Written as DNA, the CDR3 is TGTGCCACCTCCTCGAGGAGCGGCATCTACAATGAGCAGTTCTTC. Translated, it gives CATSSRSGIYNEQFF.

With respect to this clone: A far more abundant clone sits one base away, making this likely a read error. Other DNA sequences in this sample translate to the same CDR3. The chain employs TRBV7-9 and TRBJ2-1; D is unresolved. There are 12 residues in the CDR3. V was cut by 0 bases and J by 7 bases, with 4 bases left in between. In germline, CDR1 is SEHNR, CDR2 FQNEAQ (reference sequence). CDR3 loop: CASSLAVNEQFF. The CDR3 DNA reads as TGTGCCAGCAGCTTAGCAGTTAATGAGCAGTTCTTC.

This clone was detected many times. The chain combines TRBV6-4 with TRBJ2-1, with a weak D call TRBD1 (6 bases). The CDR3 is 14 amino acids. The germline gives CDR1 MRHNA, CDR2 SNTAGT. V was trimmed by 3 bases and J by 8 bases, leaving 14 bases between them. The CDR3 loop is CASSEEDSSHEQFF. In nucleotides, the CDR3 is TGTGCCAGCAGTGAGGAGGACAGTAGCCATGAGCAGTTCTTC.

The gene calls are TRBV18 and TRBJ2-5; D is possibly TRBD2 (5 bases). The CDR3 totals 14 residues. The V end was cut by 6 bases, the J end by 0 bases, with 11 bases between. The germline CDR1 and CDR2 sequences are KGHSH and LQKENI. The CDR3 DNA follows: TGTGCCAGCTCCCCCGGGATTCACCAAGAGACCCAGTACTTC. Its protein product is CASSPGIHQETQYF.

V and J are TRBV4-2 and TRBJ2-7; D is unclear. This CDR3 has 14 residues. The germline V and J ends were trimmed by 0 bases and 7 bases, with 13 bases remaining between them. CDR1 is LGHNA, CDR2 YNFKEQ, per germline. CDR3 residues: CASSQDAPTLEQYF. CDR3 nucleotide sequence: TGTGCCAGCAGCCAAGATGCCCCGACTTTGGAGCAGTACTTC.

The genes are TRBV5-4 and TRBJ1-5; no reliable D call. CDR1 and CDR2 from the germline V gene are SGHNT and YYREEE (reference sequence). The CDR3 is 12 residues long. Between the trimmed V and J ends, which lost 0 bases and 9 bases, there was a span of 7 bases. CDR3 region: CASSLGEGPQHF. As DNA, the CDR3 is TGTGCCAGCAGCTTGGGAGAAGGGCCCCAGCATTTT.

This clone has just one count. This could be a read error, since a much larger clone is one nucleotide away. The same CDR3 arises from other DNA sequences in this sample as well. V is TRBV6-4 and J is TRBJ2-2, with a tentative D call TRBD1 (6 bases). The CDR3 has 16 amino acids. Per germline, CDR1 MRHNA and CDR2 SNTAGT. DNA of the CDR3: TGTGCCAGCAGCGTATCAGGGGATCTGAACACTGGGGAGCTGTTTTTT. It specifies CASSVSGDLNTGELFF.

The chain's CDR3 is CASSSGTMEGTEAFF. In DNA, the CDR3 is TGTGCCAGCAGTAGCGGCACGATGGAGGGCACTGAAGCTTTCTTT. The V gene is TRBV6-1, the J gene TRBJ1-1, with unresolved D. Between the trimmed V and J ends, which lost 5 bases and 4 bases, there was a span of 17 bases. The CDR3 sequence is 15 residues long. In germline, CDR1 is MNHNS, CDR2 SASEGT.

This clone was found many times. This chain links TRBV25-1 with TRBJ2-5; a weak D match, TRBD2 (5 bases). The CDR3 loop spans 12 amino acids. Trimming cost V 7 bases and J 6 bases, with 12 bases left between them. Per the germline V gene, CDR1 is MGHDK and CDR2 is SYGVNS. CDR3: CASTDSAKTQYF. CDR3 nucleotides: TGTGCCAGCACCGATAGCGCGAAGACCCAGTACTTC.

V usage is TRBV27 and J usage is TRBJ1-5; possibly TRBD1 for D (5 bases). Germline V gene sequence: CDR1 MNHEY, CDR2 SMNVEV (reference sequence). V lost 3 bases and J lost 5, with 11 bases in between. CDR3 size: 14 residues. The CDR3 coding sequence is TGTGCCAGCAGTTTCCAGGGAACTCATCAGCCCCAGCATTTT. Protein product: CASSFQGTHQPQHF.

The rearrangement links TRBV4-2 to TRBJ2-3; TRBD2 is a possible D gene (6 bases). V gave up 0 bases and J gave up 7 bases, with 14 bases separating them. This CDR3 has 15 amino acids. CDR1 is LGHNA and CDR2 is YNFKEQ in the germline V gene. CDR3 bases: TGTGCCAGCAGCCAAGAAGGACTATGGTCACATACGCAGTATTTT. Translating it yields CASSQEGLWSHTQYF.

The chain couples TRBV19 to TRBJ1-5; no reliable D call. Germline V CDR1 and CDR2: LNHDA, SQIVND (reference sequence). Trimming removed 7 bases at V and 5 bases at J, with 12 bases between. The CDR3 has 13 amino acids. The CDR3 is CASTEGGYQPQHF. Here the CDR3 DNA reads TGTGCCAGTACCGAGGGTGGCTATCAGCCCCAGCATTTT. The full variable domain, completed using reference TRBV19 and TRBJ1-5, is DGGITQSPKYLFRKEGQNVTLSCEQNLNHDAMYWYRQDPGQGLRLIYYSQIVNDFQKGDIAEGYSVSREKKESFPLTVTSAQKNPTAFYLCASTEGGYQPQHFGDGTRLSIL.

The chain combines TRBV28 with TRBJ2-7, with 8 bases that match TRBD2. After removal of 8 bases from V and 3 bases from J, the junction contained 21 bases not matched to a gene. This CDR3 spans 18 amino acids. Germline-derived CDR1 and CDR2 are MDHEN and SYDVKM. The CDR3 DNA is TGTGCCAGCGACCATGGGACTAGGTATCGGGAGATCGGCTACGAGCAGTACTTC. It specifies CASDHGTRYREIGYEQYF.

V gene TRBV9 combines with J gene TRBJ2-1; 8 bases map to TRBD2. Germline CDR1 SGDLS, CDR2 YYNGEE. This CDR3 spans 15 amino acids. The J segment lost 6 bases and the V segment lost 0 bases, leaving 5 bases of the junction unmatched. The CDR3: CASSVGGTSTNEQFF. For the CDR3, the DNA is TGTGCCAGCAGCGTAGGAGGGACTAGTACCAATGAGCAGTTCTTC.

The table lists this clone with a count of one. The chain couples TRBV7-8 to TRBJ2-1; a weak D match, TRBD1 (6 bases). Per the germline V gene, CDR1 is SGHVS and CDR2 is FQNEAQ. The CDR3 runs to 14 residues. V was shortened by 4 bases and J by 7 bases, with 14 bases between the two germline ends. The chain's CDR3 is CASSSLQGGNEQFF. The CDR3 DNA is TGTGCCAGCAGCTCCCTACAGGGTGGTAATGAGCAGTTCTTC.

The chain carries TRBV27 and TRBJ1-5, with TRBD1 matching over 9 bases. The V segment lost 4 bases and the J segment 0 bases; nucleotides outside the gene matches: 13. CDR1 is MNHEY, CDR2 SMNVEV, per germline (reference sequence). This CDR3 contains 19 residues. The CDR3 DNA follows: TGTGCCAGCAGTTCGTCCGATTTTCGACAGGGGGTTAGCAATCAGCCCCAGCATTTT. This encodes CASSSSDFRQGVSNQPQHF.

The chain recombines TRBV5-4 with TRBJ1-3; maybe TRBD1 (5 bases). CDR3 size: 13 residues. Germline V lookup: CDR1 SGHNT, CDR2 YYREEE (reference sequence). Trimming removed 2 bases from V and 8 bases from J, with 11 bases in between. CDR3 amino acids: CASSFVGGHTIYF. The CDR3 coding sequence is TGTGCCAGCAGCTTTGTGGGGGGACACACCATATATTTT.